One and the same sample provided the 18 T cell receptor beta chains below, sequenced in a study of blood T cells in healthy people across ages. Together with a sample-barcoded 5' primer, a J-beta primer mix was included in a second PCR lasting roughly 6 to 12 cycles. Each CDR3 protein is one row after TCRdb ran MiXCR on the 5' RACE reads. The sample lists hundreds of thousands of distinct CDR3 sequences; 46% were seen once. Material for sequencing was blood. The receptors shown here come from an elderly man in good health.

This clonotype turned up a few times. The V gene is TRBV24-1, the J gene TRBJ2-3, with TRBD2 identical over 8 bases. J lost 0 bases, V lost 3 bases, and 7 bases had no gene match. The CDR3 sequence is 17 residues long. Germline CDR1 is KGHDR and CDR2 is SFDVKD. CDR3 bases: TGTGCCACCAGTGATCGTCCTATAGCGGGAAGCACAGATACGCAGTATTTT. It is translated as CATSDRPIAGSTDTQYF.

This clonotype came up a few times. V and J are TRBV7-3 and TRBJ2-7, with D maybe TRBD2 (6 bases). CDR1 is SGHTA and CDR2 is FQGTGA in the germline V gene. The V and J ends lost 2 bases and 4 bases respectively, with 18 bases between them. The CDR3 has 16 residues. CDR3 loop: CASSLAGPPGGYEQYF. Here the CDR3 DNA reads TGTGCCAGCAGCTTAGCGGGACCCCCAGGCGGGTACGAGCAGTACTTC.

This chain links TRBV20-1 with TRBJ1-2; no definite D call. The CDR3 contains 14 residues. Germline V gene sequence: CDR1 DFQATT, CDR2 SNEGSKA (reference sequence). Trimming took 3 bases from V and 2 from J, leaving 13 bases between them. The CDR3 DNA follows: TGCAGTGCTAGCACGGGCTCCCTAAACTATGGCTACACCTTC. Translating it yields CSASTGSLNYGYTF.

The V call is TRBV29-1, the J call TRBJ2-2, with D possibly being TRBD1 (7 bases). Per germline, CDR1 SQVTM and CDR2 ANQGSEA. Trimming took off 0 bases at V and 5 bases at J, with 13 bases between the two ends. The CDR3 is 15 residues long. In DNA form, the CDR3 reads TGCAGCGTTGAAGATCTGGCAGGGGGGACCGGGGAGCTGTTTTTT. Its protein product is CSVEDLAGGTGELFF.

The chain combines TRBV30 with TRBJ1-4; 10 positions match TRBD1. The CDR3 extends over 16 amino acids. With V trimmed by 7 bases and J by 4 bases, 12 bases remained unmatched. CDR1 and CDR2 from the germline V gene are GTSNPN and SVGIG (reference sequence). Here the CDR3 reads CALESGQGRFNEKLFF. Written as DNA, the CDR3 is TGTGCCTTGGAATCGGGACAGGGGCGCTTTAATGAAAAACTGTTTTTT.

CDR3 sequence: CASALKGYNEQFF. Here the CDR3 DNA reads TGTGCCAGCGCCCTGAAGGGGTACAATGAGCAGTTCTTC. The chain uses TRBV27 and TRBJ2-1, with D maybe TRBD1 (5 bases). With 8 bases removed from V and 4 bases from J, the gap between germline ends came to 12 bases. CDR3 size: 13 residues. Germline CDR1 MNHEY, CDR2 SMNVEV (reference sequence).

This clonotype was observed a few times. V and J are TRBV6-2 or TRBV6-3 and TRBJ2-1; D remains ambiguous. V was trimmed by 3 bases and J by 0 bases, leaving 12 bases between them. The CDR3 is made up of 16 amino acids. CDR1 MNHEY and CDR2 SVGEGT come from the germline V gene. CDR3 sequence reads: CASSYRACLSYNEQFF. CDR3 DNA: TGTGCCAGCAGTTATCGGGCGTGCCTCTCCTACAATGAGCAGTTCTTC.

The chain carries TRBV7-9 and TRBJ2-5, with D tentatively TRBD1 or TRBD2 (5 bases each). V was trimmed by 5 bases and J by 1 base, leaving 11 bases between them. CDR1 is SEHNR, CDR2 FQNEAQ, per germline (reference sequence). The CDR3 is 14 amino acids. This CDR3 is CASSLREIQETQYF. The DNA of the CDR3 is TGTGCCAGCAGCCTCAGGGAGATCCAAGAGACCCAGTACTTC.

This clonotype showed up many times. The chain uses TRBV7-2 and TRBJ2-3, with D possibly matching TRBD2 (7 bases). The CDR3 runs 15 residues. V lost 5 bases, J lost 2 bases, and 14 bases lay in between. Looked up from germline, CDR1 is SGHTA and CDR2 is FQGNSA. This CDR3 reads CASSATGGNTDTQYF. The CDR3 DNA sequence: TGTGCCAGCAGCGCCACGGGGGGCAACACAGATACGCAGTATTTT.

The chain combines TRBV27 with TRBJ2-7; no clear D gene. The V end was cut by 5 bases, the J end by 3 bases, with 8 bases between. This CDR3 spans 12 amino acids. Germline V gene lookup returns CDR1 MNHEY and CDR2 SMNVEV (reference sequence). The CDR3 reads CASSTYGYEQYF. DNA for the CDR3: TGTGCCAGCAGTACCTATGGCTACGAGCAGTACTTC.

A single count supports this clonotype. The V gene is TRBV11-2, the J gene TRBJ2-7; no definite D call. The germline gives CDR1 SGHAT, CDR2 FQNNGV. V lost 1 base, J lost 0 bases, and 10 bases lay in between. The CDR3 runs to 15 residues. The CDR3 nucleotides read TGTGCCAGCAGCTTAGGGCCAGGAGTCTCCTACGAGCAGTACTTC. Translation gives CASSLGPGVSYEQYF. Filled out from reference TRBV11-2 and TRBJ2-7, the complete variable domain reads EAGVAQSPRYKIIEKRQSVAFWCNPISGHATLYWYQQILGQGPKLLIQFQNNGVVDDSQLPKDRFSAERLKGVDSTLKIQPAKLEDSAVYLCASSLGPGVSYEQYFGPGTRLTVT.

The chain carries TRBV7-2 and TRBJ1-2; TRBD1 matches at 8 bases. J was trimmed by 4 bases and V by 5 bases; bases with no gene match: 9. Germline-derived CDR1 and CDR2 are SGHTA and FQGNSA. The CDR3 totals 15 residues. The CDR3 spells CASSPQGVLSYGYTF. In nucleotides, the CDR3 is TGTGCCAGCAGCCCACAGGGGGTACTTAGCTATGGCTACACCTTC.

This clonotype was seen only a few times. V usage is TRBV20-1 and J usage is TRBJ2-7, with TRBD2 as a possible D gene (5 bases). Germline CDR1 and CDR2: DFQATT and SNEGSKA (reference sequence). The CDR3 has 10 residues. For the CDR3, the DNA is TGCAGGACAAGTCGGGGCGAGCAGTACTTC. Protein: CRTSRGEQYF.

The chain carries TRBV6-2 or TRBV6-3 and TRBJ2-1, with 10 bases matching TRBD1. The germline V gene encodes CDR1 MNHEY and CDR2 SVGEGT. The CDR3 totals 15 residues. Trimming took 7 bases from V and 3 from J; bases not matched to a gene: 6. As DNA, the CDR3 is TGTGCCAGCACAATAGGGGACAGGGGCTACAATGAGCAGTTCTTC. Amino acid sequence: CASTIGDRGYNEQFF.

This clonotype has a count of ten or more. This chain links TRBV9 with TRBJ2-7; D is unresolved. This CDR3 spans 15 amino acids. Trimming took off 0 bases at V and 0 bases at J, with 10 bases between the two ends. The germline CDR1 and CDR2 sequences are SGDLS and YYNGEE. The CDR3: CASSVDQDVSYEQYF. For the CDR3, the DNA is TGTGCCAGCAGCGTAGATCAGGACGTCTCCTACGAGCAGTACTTC.

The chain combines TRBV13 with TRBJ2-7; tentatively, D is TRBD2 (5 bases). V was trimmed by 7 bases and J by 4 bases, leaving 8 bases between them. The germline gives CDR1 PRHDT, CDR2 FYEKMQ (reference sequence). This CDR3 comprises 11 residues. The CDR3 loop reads CASTSKYEQYF. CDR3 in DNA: TGTGCCAGCACTAGCAAGTACGAGCAGTACTTC.

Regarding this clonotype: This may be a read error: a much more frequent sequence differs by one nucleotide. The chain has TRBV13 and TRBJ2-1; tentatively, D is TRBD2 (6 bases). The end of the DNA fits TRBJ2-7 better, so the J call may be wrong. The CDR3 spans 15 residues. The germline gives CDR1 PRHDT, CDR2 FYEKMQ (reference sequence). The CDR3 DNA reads TGTGCCAGCCTCGGCGGGGCAAGCTCCTACAATGAGCAGTACTTC. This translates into CASLGGASSYNEQYF.

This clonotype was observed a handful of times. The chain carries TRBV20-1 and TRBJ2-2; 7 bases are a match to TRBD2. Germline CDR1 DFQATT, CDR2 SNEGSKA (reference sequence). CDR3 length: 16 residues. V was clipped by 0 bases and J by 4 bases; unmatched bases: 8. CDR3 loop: CSARDPGGRGTGELFF. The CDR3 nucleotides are TGCAGTGCTAGAGATCCGGGAGGCCGGGGCACCGGGGAGCTGTTTTTT.